The clone carrying this T cell receptor beta chain was picked up one time. Assay used: immunoSEQ multiplex PCR; TCRdb lists only in-frame clones, some missing. The table lists roughly 130,000 clones, 89% of them singletons. This sample was taken from a study of cytomegalovirus exposure and HLA in healthy donors. The V gene's germline CDR1 is MNHEY and CDR2 SMNVEV (reference sequence). The CDR3 runs 8 residues. The V end was cut by 11 bases, the J end by 15 bases, with 11 bases between. The sequence derives from a young man in good health and CMV-seronegative. Sample: PBMCs. V gene TRBV27 combines with J gene TRBJ2-4, with D tentatively TRBD1 (5 bases). CDR3 region: CAGTGGYF. In DNA, the CDR3 is TGTGCCGGAACAGGTGGGTACTTC.